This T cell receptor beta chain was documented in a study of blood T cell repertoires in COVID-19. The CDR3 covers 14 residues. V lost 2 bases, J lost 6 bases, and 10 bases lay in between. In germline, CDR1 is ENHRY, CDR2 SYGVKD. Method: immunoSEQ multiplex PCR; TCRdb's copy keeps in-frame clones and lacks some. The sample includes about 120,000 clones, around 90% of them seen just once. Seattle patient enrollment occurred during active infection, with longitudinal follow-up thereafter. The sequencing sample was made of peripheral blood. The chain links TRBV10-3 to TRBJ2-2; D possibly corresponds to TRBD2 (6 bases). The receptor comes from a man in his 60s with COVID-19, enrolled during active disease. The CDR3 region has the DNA TGTGCCATCAGTGAGGGACTACCGCCCGGGGAGCTGTTTTTT. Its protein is CAISEGLPPGELFF.